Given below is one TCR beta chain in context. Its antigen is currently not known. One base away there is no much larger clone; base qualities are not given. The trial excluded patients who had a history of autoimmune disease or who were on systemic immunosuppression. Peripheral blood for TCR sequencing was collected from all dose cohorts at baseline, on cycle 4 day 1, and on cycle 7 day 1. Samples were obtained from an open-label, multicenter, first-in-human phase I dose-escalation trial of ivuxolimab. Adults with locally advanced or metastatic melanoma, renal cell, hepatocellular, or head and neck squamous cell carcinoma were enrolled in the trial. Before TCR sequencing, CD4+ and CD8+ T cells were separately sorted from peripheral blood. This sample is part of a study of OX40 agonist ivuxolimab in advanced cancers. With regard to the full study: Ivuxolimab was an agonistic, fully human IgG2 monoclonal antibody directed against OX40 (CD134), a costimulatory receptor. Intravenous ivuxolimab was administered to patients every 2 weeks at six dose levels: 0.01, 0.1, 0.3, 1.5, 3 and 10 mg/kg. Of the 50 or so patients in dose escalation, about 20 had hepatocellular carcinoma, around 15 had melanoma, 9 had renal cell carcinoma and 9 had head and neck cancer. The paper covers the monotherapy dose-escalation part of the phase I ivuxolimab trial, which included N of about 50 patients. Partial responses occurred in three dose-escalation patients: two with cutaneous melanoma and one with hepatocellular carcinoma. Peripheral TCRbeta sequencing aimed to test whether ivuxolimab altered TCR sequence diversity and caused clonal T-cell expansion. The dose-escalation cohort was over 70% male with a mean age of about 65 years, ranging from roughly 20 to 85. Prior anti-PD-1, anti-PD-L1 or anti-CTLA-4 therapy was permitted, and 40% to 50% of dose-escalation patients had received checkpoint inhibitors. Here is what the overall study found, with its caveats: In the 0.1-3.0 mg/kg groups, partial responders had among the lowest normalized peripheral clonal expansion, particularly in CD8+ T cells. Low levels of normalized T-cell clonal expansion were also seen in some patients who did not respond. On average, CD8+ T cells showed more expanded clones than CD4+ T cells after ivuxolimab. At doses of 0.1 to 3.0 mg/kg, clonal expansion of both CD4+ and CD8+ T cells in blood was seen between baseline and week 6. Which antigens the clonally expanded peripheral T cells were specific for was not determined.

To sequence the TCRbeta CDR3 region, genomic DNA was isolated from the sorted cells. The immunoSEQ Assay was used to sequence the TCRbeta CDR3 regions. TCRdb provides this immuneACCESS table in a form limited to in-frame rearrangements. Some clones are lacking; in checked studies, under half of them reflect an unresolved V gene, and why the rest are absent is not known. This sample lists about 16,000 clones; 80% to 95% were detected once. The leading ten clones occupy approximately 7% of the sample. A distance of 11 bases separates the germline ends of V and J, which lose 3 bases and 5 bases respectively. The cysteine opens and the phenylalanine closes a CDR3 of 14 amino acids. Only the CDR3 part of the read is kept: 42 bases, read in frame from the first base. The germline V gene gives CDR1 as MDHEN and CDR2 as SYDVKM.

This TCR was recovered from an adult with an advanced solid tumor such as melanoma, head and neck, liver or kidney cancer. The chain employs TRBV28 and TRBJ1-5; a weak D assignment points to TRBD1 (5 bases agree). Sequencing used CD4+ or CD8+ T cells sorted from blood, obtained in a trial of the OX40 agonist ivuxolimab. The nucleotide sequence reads TGTGCCAGCAGTTTGATGAGGGGCTATCAGCCCCAGCATTTT. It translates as CASSLMRGYQPQHF.